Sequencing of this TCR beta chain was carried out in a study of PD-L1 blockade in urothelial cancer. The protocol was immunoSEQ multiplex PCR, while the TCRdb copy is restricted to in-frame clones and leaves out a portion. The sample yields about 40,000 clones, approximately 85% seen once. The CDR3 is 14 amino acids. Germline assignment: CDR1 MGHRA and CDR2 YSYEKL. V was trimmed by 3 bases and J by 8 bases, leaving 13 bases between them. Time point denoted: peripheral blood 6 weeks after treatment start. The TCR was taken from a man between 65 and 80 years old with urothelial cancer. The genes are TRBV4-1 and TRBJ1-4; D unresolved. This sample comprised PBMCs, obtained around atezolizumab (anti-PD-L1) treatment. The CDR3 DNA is TGCGCCAGCAGCCAGGACGGTTGGGAGGAAAAACTGTTTTTT. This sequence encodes CASSQDGWEEKLFF.